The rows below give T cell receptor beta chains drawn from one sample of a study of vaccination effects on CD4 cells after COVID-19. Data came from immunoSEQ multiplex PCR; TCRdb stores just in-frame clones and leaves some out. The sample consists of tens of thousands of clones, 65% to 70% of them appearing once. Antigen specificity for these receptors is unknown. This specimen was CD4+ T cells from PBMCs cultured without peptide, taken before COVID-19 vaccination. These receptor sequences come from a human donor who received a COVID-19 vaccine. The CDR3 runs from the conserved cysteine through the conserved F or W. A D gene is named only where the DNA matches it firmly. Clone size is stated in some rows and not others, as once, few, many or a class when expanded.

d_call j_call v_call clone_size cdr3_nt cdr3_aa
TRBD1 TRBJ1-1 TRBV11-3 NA TGTGCCAGCAGCTCCTCGTGGACAGGGGCTGCTTTCTTT CASSSSWTGAAFF
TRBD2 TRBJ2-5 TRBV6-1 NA TGTGCCAGCAGTGAATTAGCGGGGGGGCAAGAGACCCAGTACTTC CASSELAGGQETQYF
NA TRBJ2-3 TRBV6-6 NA TGTGCCAGCACAATCAAAGATACGCAGTATTTT CASTIKDTQYF
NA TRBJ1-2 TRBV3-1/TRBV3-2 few TGTGCCAGCAGCCAAGGGGCAGGGTCCTATGGCTACACCTTC CASSQGAGSYGYTF
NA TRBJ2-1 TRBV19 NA TGTGCCAGTAGTGCGCCCCCCAATGAGCAGTTCTTC CASSAPPNEQFF
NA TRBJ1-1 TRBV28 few TGTGCCAGCAGTCCGGGGGACGGGCTGGAAGCTTTCTTT CASSPGDGLEAFF
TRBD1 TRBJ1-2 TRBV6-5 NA TGTGCCAGCAGTACGGGACAGGGGTTCGATGGCTACACCTTC CASSTGQGFDGYTF
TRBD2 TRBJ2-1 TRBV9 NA TGTGCCAGCAGCCCTCGAGGTACTAGCGGAAGTGAGCAGTTCTTC CASSPRGTSGSEQFF
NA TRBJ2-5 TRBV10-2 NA TGCGCCAGCAGTGTAGGGGAGACCCAGTACTTC CASSVGETQYF
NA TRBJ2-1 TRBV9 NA TGTGCCAGCAGCGTAAGGGGTCCTCCCGATGAGCAGTTCTTC CASSVRGPPDEQFF
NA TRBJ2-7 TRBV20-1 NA TGCAGTGCTAATAAAGCCTACGAGCAGTACTTC CSANKAYEQYF
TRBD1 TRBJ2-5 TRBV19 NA TGTGCCAGTAGTACAGGGGGCTGGGAGACCCAGTACTTC CASSTGGWETQYF
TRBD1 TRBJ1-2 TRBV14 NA TGTGCCAGCAGTTTACAGGGGGCGAACTATGGCTACACCTTC CASSLQGANYGYTF
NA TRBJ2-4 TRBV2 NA TGTGCCAGCTCGCAGGGCGACATTCAGTACTTC CASSQGDIQYF
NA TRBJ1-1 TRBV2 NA TGTGCCAGCAGGGACAGCAATGAAGCTTTCTTT CASRDSNEAFF
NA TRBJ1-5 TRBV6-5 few TGTGCCAGCAGTTATATCAGGGCGTCCCCCCAGCATTTT CASSYIRASPQHF
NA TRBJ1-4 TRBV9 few TGTGCCAGCAGCGTCGGGTCGGGGAGGGGCGAAAAACTGTTTTTT CASSVGSGRGEKLFF
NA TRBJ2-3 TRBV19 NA TGTGCCAGTAGTCCCGACCTACAGGGTACTCGGTATTTT CASSPDLQGTRYF
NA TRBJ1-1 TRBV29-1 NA TGCAGCGTTGAAGTAGTGGTGAACACTGAAGCTTTCTTT CSVEVVVNTEAFF
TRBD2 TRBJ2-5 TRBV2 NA TGTGCCAGCGGGGGGGAAGAGACCCAGTACTTC CASGGEETQYF
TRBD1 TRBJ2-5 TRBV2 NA TGTGCCAGCAGTTCCCGGGACAGGGAGACCCAGTACTTC CASSSRDRETQYF
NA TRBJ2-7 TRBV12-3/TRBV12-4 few TGTGCCAGCAGTCAACGCGTGGCCTACGAGCAGTACTTC CASSQRVAYEQYF
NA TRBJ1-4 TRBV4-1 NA TGCGCCAGCAGCCAGCTTGGCAGGGTGTCGAATGAAAAACTGTTTTTT CASSQLGRVSNEKLFF
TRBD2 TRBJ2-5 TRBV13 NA TGTGCCAGCAGCTTAGACTCTAGCGGGGGTCTGGAGACCCAGTACTTC CASSLDSSGGLETQYF
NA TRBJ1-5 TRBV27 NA TGTGCCAGCAGTTCTGCCACGACAACAGGGAGAATACAGCCCCAGCATTTT CASSSATTTGRIQPQHF
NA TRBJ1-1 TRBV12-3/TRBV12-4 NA TGTGCCAGCAGTTTCATCAGGACTGAAGCTTTCTTT CASSFIRTEAFF
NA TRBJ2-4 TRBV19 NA TGTGCCAGCCGGCTAGGAGCCCTAGCCAAAAACATTCAGTACTTC CASRLGALAKNIQYF
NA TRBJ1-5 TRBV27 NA TGTGCCAGCAGTTTCCGGACCCATAATCAGCCCCAGCATTTT CASSFRTHNQPQHF
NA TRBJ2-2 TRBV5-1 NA TGCGCCAGCAGGACAGGCAACACCGGGGAGCTGTTTTTT CASRTGNTGELFF
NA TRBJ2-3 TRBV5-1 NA TGCGCCAGCAGCCTAGATGGGGGGCCGAGCACAGATACGCAGTATTTT CASSLDGGPSTDTQYF
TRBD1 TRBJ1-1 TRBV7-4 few TGTGCCAGCAGCTTTAGGGGACAGACAAACACTGAAGCTTTCTTT CASSFRGQTNTEAFF
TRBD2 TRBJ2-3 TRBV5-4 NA TGTGCCAGCAGCTTGACTACGGGGGGGCCAGATACGCAGTATTTT CASSLTTGGPDTQYF
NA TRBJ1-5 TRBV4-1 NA TGCGCCAGCAGCCTCGGCAGATCCAATCAGCCCCAGCATTTT CASSLGRSNQPQHF
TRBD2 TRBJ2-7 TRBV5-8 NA TGTGCCAGCAGCCCCGGTAGCGGGAGTGCCTACGAGCAGTACTTC CASSPGSGSAYEQYF
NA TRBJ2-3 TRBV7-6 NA TGTGCCAGCAGCTTATCCGAGGATACGCAGTATTTT CASSLSEDTQYF
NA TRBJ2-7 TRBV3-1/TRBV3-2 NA TGTGCCAGCAGCCAAGTCGGTCTCCCCAGGGACGGGTACGAGCAGTACTTC CASSQVGLPRDGYEQYF
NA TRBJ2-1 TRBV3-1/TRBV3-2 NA TGTGCCAGCAGCTACATTCCTCCCATTTCCACCGACAATGAGCAGTTCTTC CASSYIPPISTDNEQFF
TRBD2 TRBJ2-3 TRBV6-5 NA TGTGCCAGCGGGCTAGCGGTGCCCACAGATACGCAGTATTTT CASGLAVPTDTQYF
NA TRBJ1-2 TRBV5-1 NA TGCGCCAGCAGCTTGGATTTGGGAAGCAACGGTGGCTACACCTTC CASSLDLGSNGGYTF
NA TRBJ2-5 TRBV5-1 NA TGCGCCAGCACTGCAACAGAGCAAGAGACCCAGTACTTC CASTATEQETQYF
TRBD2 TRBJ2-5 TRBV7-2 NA TGTGCCAGCATCTTACTAATAGCGGGAGCAGAGACCCAGTACTTC CASILLIAGAETQYF
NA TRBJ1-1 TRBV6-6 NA TGTGCCAGCAGTATAAGGACCGCAAACACTGAAGCTTTCTTT CASSIRTANTEAFF
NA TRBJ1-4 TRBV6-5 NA TGTGCCAGCAGTTACCCACCATTTGAAAAACTGTTTTTT CASSYPPFEKLFF
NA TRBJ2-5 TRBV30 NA TGTGCCTGGAGTGTCGGTAGCTCCCCCCAAGAGACCCAGTACTTC CAWSVGSSPQETQYF
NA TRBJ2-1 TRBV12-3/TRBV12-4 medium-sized TGTGCCAGCAGGTTAAGGTTCCACAATGAGCAGTTCTTC CASRLRFHNEQFF
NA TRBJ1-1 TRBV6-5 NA TGTGCCAGCACCTGGGAGGACACGACCAACACTGAAGCTTTCTTT CASTWEDTTNTEAFF
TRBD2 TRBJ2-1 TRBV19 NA TGTGCCAGTAGTATTAGACTAGCGGGGGCCTCCCCGCGGGAGCAGTTCTTC CASSIRLAGASPREQFF
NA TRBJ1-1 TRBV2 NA TGTGCCAGCAGTGAAGCCATGAACACTGAAGCTTTCTTT CASSEAMNTEAFF
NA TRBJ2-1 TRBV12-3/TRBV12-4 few TGTGCCAGCAGGCGTTCAGTTTCCGAGCAGTTCTTC CASRRSVSEQFF
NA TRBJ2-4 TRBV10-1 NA TGCGCCAGCAGTGAGTCGACTATGCTGGCCAAAAACATTCAGTACTTC CASSESTMLAKNIQYF
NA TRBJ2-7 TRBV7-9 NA TGTGCCAGCAGCTTAGATCTTGTTTTCATGGGCGAGCAGTACTTC CASSLDLVFMGEQYF
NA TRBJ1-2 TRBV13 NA TGTGCCAGCAGCCCCAGTGGGTTCAGGGCGCGTGGCTACACCTTC CASSPSGFRARGYTF